These 27 T cell receptor beta chains share one sample of origin, sequenced in a study of cytomegalovirus exposure and HLA in healthy donors. The PCR contained 60 Vbeta and 13 Jbeta primers. Some clones are missing from TCRdb's copy, which holds only in-frame ones; the method was immunoSEQ multiplex PCR. The sample includes approximately 120,000 clones, around 73% seen only once; the top ten take under 8.5%. Sample: PBMCs. The receptors originated from a man in his forties or fifties in good health and CMV-seronegative.

This chain connects TRBV7-3 to TRBJ2-1, with 9 bases that match TRBD2. Germline-derived CDR1 and CDR2 are SGHTA and FQGTGA. The V gene end was trimmed by 5 bases and the J gene end by 3 bases; junction bases not matched to a gene: 5. This CDR3 is built from 15 residues. Here the CDR3 DNA reads TGTGCCAGCAGCCAAAGACTAGCGGACTACAATGAGCAGTTCTTC. Its protein product is CASSQRLADYNEQFF.

The chain joins TRBV4-1 to TRBJ2-3, with 9 positions matching TRBD2. Germline V gene data show CDR1 as MGHRA and CDR2 as YSYEKL. The CDR3 is made up of 18 amino acids. After removal of 1 base from V and 0 bases from J, the junction contained 8 bases not matched to a gene. The CDR3 sequence is CASSQGRGGLISTDTQYF. In DNA, the CDR3 is TGCGCCAGCAGCCAAGGGCGGGGGGGCCTAATAAGCACAGATACGCAGTATTTT.

V and J are TRBV29-1 and TRBJ1-1, with unresolved D. Trimming removed 4 bases at V and 7 bases at J, with 7 bases between. The germline V gene has CDR1 SQVTM and CDR2 ANQGSEA. The CDR3 runs to 10 residues. In nucleotides, the CDR3 is TGCAGCGTTGCACCAGATGAAGCTTTCTTT. Residues: CSVAPDEAFF.

The chain joins TRBV4-2 to TRBJ2-2, with 10 bases matching TRBD2. The CDR3 is 18 amino acids. The trim removed 4 bases at V and 5 bases at J, leaving 13 bases unmatched. Germline values: CDR1 LGHNA, CDR2 YNFKEQ. Here the CDR3 DNA reads TGTGCCAGCAGCCCCGGGGAGAGGAAGCGGGGGGGGACCGGGGAGCTGTTTTTT. Residues: CASSPGERKRGGTGELFF.

Only one count was recorded for this clone. V and J are TRBV7-3 and TRBJ1-6; 8 nucleotides align to TRBD1. Germline-derived CDR1 and CDR2 are SGHTA and FQGTGA. The junction had 4 bases not matched to a gene; V was cut back by 2 bases and J by 7 bases. CDR3 length: 15 residues. The CDR3 DNA reads TGTGCCAGCAGCTTAGGCGGACAGGGAAATTCACCCCTCCACTTT. This codes for CASSLGGQGNSPLHF.

The chain is built from TRBV9 and TRBJ2-3; D remains ambiguous. The V end was cut by 1 base, the J end by 6 bases, with 12 bases between. Germline lookup yields CDR1 SGDLS and CDR2 YYNGEE. The CDR3 sequence is 14 residues long. CDR3 coding DNA: TGTGCCAGCAGCGTATCGGTTCGAGCGGATACGCAGTATTTT. Translated: CASSVSVRADTQYF. Using reference TRBV9 and TRBJ2-3 for the parts outside the CDR3, the full variable domain is DSGVTQTPKHLITATGQRVTLRCSPRSGDLSVYWYQQSLDQGLQFLIQYYNGEERAKGNILERFSAQQFPDLHSELNLSSLELGDSALYFCASSVSVRADTQYFGPGTRLTVL.

The chain uses TRBV21-1 and TRBJ2-6; TRBD1, as called in the table, went unchecked against the DNA. TRBV21-1 corresponds to a pseudogene. The CDR3 loop spans 16 amino acids. The CDR3 coding sequence is TGTGCCAGCAGCAAAGTGACAGACTCTGGGGCCAACGTCCTGACTTTC. It encodes CASSKVTDSGANVLTF.

In this sample, this clone turned up once. The chain is built from TRBV5-4 and TRBJ2-4; TRBD2 is a possible D gene (7 bases). The V gene's germline CDR1 is SGHNT and CDR2 YYREEE (reference sequence). This CDR3 is built from 16 residues. Trimming took 5 bases from V and 3 from J, leaving 18 bases between them. The CDR3 DNA is TGTGCCAGCAGTGCCCAGGGGACTATGGGCAAAAACATTCAGTACTTC. Translating gives CASSAQGTMGKNIQYF.

V is TRBV30 and J is TRBJ1-5; 7 positions agree with TRBD1. The germline V gene encodes CDR1 GTSNPN and CDR2 SVGIG (reference sequence). V lost 3 bases, J lost 2 bases, and 1 base stayed unmatched. CDR3 size: 13 residues. This CDR3 reads CAWRGQGNQPQHF. CDR3 coding DNA: TGTGCCTGGAGAGGACAGGGCAATCAGCCCCAGCATTTT.

This chain uses TRBV27 with TRBJ2-1; 11 nucleotides align to TRBD2. The CDR3 loop spans 17 amino acids. The V and J ends lost 5 bases and 0 bases, in that order; junction bases with no gene match: 6. Looked up from germline, CDR1 is MNHEY and CDR2 is SMNVEV (reference sequence). This chain's CDR3 is CASSLGTSGSSYNEQFF. CDR3 nucleotides: TGTGCCAGCAGTCTAGGGACTAGCGGAAGCTCCTACAATGAGCAGTTCTTC.

As DNA, the CDR3 is TGTGCCAGCAGTCGTACAGGGGCGTCCGAGCAGTACTTC. This gives the protein CASSRTGASEQYF. This rearrangement joins TRBV6-5 to TRBJ2-5; 7 bases map to TRBD1. The J call is uncertain, as TRBJ2-7 better fits the DNA end. In germline, CDR1 is MNHEY, CDR2 SVGAGI. CDR3 size: 13 residues.

The chain has TRBV9 and TRBJ1-1; perhaps TRBD1 as D (6 bases). CDR3 size: 15 residues. The V gene lost 4 bases and the J gene lost 1 base, with 14 bases spanning the gap. Per germline, CDR1 SGDLS and CDR2 YYNGEE. CDR3 amino acids: CASSSSPGQNTEAFF. The CDR3 DNA is TGTGCCAGCAGCTCCTCTCCGGGACAGAACACTGAAGCTTTCTTT.

V and J are TRBV6-6 and TRBJ2-5, with D possibly being TRBD1 (6 bases). The V end lost 8 bases, the J end lost 2 bases, and 15 bases lay between the germline ends. The CDR3 length is 14 residues. The V gene's germline CDR1 is MNHNY and CDR2 SVGAGI (reference sequence). CDR3 region: CASPGHKRQETQYF. In DNA, the CDR3 is TGTGCCAGCCCGGGACATAAGAGACAAGAGACCCAGTACTTC.

The chain recombines TRBV15 with TRBJ2-7; the match to TRBD1 covers 8 bases. This CDR3 has 16 residues. The ends lost 3 bases at V and 2 bases at J; junction bases unmatched: 9. Germline CDR1 reads LNHNV; CDR2 reads YYDKDF (reference sequence). As DNA, the CDR3 is TGTGCCACCAGCAGGGGTAACAGGGGGACCGCCTACGAGCAGTACTTC. It codes for CATSRGNRGTAYEQYF.

V usage is TRBV7-8 and J usage is TRBJ2-1; D unresolved. The CDR3 loop spans 14 amino acids. Germline V gene sequence: CDR1 SGHVS, CDR2 FQNEAQ. V was cut by 3 bases and J by 8 bases, with 14 bases left in between. The CDR3 reads CASSFLNGFDEQFF. CDR3 DNA sequence: TGTGCCAGCAGCTTTTTGAACGGTTTCGATGAGCAGTTCTTC.

The chain joins TRBV5-1 to TRBJ2-3; 7 bases are shared with TRBD1. From germline, CDR1 is SGHRS and CDR2 YFSETQ. V dropped 0 bases and J dropped 3; count of bases not matched to a gene: 4. This CDR3 has 15 amino acids. The chain's CDR3 is CASSLAVQGTDTQYF. The CDR3 DNA follows: TGCGCCAGCAGCTTGGCAGTACAGGGGACAGATACGCAGTATTTT.

The V gene is TRBV6-5, the J gene TRBJ2-2; D unclear. With 0 bases removed from V and 9 bases from J, the gap between germline ends came to 8 bases. CDR1 and CDR2 from the germline V gene are MNHEY and SVGAGI. The CDR3 totals 13 residues. The CDR3 DNA is TGTGCCAGCAGTTACTCGAGAGGAAGGGAGCTGTTTTTT. Residues: CASSYSRGRELFF.

The chain links TRBV4-1 to TRBJ1-5; perhaps TRBD1 as D (6 bases). CDR1 MGHRA and CDR2 YSYEKL come from the germline V gene. Trimming took 6 bases from V and 3 from J, leaving 18 bases between them. The CDR3 is 16 amino acids. The CDR3 here is CASRDFGGKINQPQHF. The CDR3 DNA follows: TGCGCCAGCAGGGACTTTGGGGGCAAAATCAATCAGCCCCAGCATTTT.

The chain couples TRBV6-5 to TRBJ1-4; maybe TRBD1 (5 bases). The CDR3 is 14 residues long. Germline V gene sequence: CDR1 MNHEY, CDR2 SVGAGI. V was trimmed by 6 bases and J by 4 bases, leaving 12 bases between them. CDR3 protein: CASRKQAINEKLFF. CDR3 bases: TGTGCCAGCAGAAAACAGGCCATTAATGAAAAACTGTTTTTT.

The chain has TRBV11-3 and TRBJ2-2, with 9 bases identical to TRBD1. CDR1 SGHNT and CDR2 YENEEA come from the germline V gene. J lost 4 bases, V lost 3 bases, and 3 bases had no gene match. The CDR3 has 15 residues. Here the CDR3 reads CASSFGTGSTGELFF. DNA for the CDR3: TGTGCCAGCAGCTTCGGGACAGGGAGCACCGGGGAGCTGTTTTTT.

This rearrangement joins TRBV9 to TRBJ2-1; D perhaps matches TRBD2 (5 bases). Germline loops: CDR1 SGDLS, CDR2 YYNGEE. Between the trimmed V and J ends, which lost 0 bases and 9 bases, there was a span of 16 bases. The CDR3 loop spans 15 amino acids. The CDR3 protein is CASSVVSGPFGEQFF. In DNA, the CDR3 is TGTGCCAGCAGCGTAGTAAGCGGCCCCTTTGGTGAGCAGTTCTTC.

This clone was detected only a few times. V is TRBV7-2 and J is TRBJ2-3, with D possibly matching TRBD1 (5 bases). Trimming took 5 bases from V and 0 from J, leaving 18 bases between them. Germline V gene lookup returns CDR1 SGHTA and CDR2 FQGNSA. The CDR3 loop spans 17 amino acids. In DNA, the CDR3 is TGTGCCAGCAGCCCGCAAGTTGGACACGCTAGCACAGATACGCAGTATTTT. Its translation is CASSPQVGHASTDTQYF. The full variable domain, rest sourced from reference TRBV7-2 and TRBJ2-3, is GAGVSQSPSNKVTEKGKDVELRCDPISGHTALYWYRQSLGQGLEFLIYFQGNSAPDKSGLPSDRFSAERTGGSVSTLTIQRTQQEDSAVYLCASSPQVGHASTDTQYFGPGTRLTVL.

This clone was counted at least ten times. V gene TRBV27 combines with J gene TRBJ2-1, with D possibly TRBD2 on 5 matching bases. V gave up 5 bases and J gave up 7 bases, with 15 bases separating them. The CDR3 runs to 14 residues. The germline CDR1 and CDR2 sequences are MNHEY and SMNVEV (reference sequence). The CDR3 sequence: CASSKFLVANEQFF. The DNA of the CDR3 is TGTGCCAGCAGTAAATTCCTAGTAGCGAATGAGCAGTTCTTC.

This clone appeared a few times. Other DNA sequences of this sample code for an identical CDR3. This sequence joins TRBV7-3 and TRBJ2-3; possibly TRBD2 for D (5 bases). The V and J ends lost 6 bases and 6 bases respectively, with 10 bases between them. The CDR3 length is 12 residues. Germline CDR1 and CDR2: SGHTA and FQGTGA. The CDR3, as DNA: TGTGCCAGCAGTCTTCCGGGGGATACGCAGTATTTT. Translating gives CASSLPGDTQYF. Supplemented by reference TRBV7-3 and TRBJ2-3, the full variable domain reads GAGVSQTPSNKVTEKGKYVELRCDPISGHTALYWYRQSLGQGPEFLIYFQGTGAADDSGLPNDRFFAVRPEGSVSTLKIQRTERGDSAVYLCASSLPGDTQYFGPGTRLTVL.

This clone was seen a handful of times. The J gene is TRBJ2-7, the V gene TRBV4-3, with 9 nucleotides matching TRBD1. Trimming took 0 bases from V and 2 from J; bases not matched to a gene: 5. Germline assignment: CDR1 LGHNA and CDR2 YSLEER. This CDR3 contains 16 residues. This CDR3 reads CASSQDVGDRAYEQYF. The CDR3, as DNA: TGCGCCAGCAGCCAAGATGTGGGGGACAGGGCCTACGAGCAGTACTTC.

The rearrangement joins TRBV5-3 to TRBJ1-2; 9 bases align to TRBD1. Being an ORF, TRBV5-3 has a function that is uncertain. V gave up 0 bases and J gave up 7 bases; unmatched junction bases: 10. The CDR3 contains 16 residues. The CDR3 region is CARSLGGTGRLRGYTF. Written as DNA, the CDR3 is TGTGCCAGAAGCTTGGGGGGGACAGGGAGACTCCGTGGCTACACCTTC.

V and J are TRBV6-6 and TRBJ1-5; 11 nucleotides agree with TRBD1. Germline V gives CDR1 MNHNY, CDR2 SVGAGI (reference sequence). The CDR3 runs 15 residues. The trim removed 6 bases at V and 6 bases at J, leaving 7 bases unmatched. The CDR3 DNA sequence: TGTGCCAGCAGCCACGGGACAGGGGGTAGTCAGCCCCAGCATTTT. Protein product: CASSHGTGGSQPQHF.